This T cell receptor (beta chain) was found in a study of shared clonotypes between healthy human individuals (dated by TCRdb to the early 2020s). Background on the whole study: The cohort included a few men and two women between 18 and 49 years of age. Blood TCR repertoires of five healthy adults were deeply sequenced to estimate repertoire size and the extent of clonotype sharing between individuals. For each donor, three plates each were used for CD4 naive and CD4 memory, two plates were used for CD8 naive, and one plate was used for CD8 memory. Per donor, leukapheresis produced somewhere between about 0.8 and 9 billion PBMCs. To increase sequencing depth and limit assay-specific biases, different laboratories used diverse techniques to prepare libraries and sequence TCR repertoires. Overall study outcomes, separate from this receptor: Pairwise subsampling indicated that sequencing depth was expected to affect the degree of clonotype sharing among donors. Sampling was restricted to blood, and TCR repertoires in tissue are likely to differ from TCR repertoires in blood. Naive subsets generally had larger estimated clonotype richness than memory subsets did. When several donors were compared, the shared fraction of clonotypes was around 5% for naive CD4, around 4% for naive CD8, roughly 2.3% for memory CD4, and 0.4% for memory CD8. Rarefaction of sorted-subset datasets indicated incomplete sequencing despite the large sequencing depth. The small number of donors limited the genetic and exposure-history diversity represented. Compared with non-shared clonotypes, the clonotypes found in all four sorted-subset donors had higher generation probabilities.

TCR CDR3 regions were amplified from genomic DNA by multiplex PCR using the deep immunoSEQ assay. Genomic DNA extracted from each cell subset was distributed evenly over all wells of several immunoSEQ 96-well plates, and each plate served as one replicate. For sorted subsets, about 220 ng of genomic DNA, equivalent to roughly 30,000 T cell genomes, went into each replicate PCR. Purified libraries were quantified with a Qubit 3.0 fluorometer, sized on a Bioanalyzer 2100, and re-quantified with the KAPA Library Quantification kit. Every immunoSEQ 96-well plate was sequenced on a dedicated single-read 150-cycle Illumina NextSeq 550 flow cell. Per the original workflow: Because the immunoSEQ output held only junctional sequences and lacked quality scores, the filtering could not match the filtering applied to full-length reads. Sequences were annotated with PyIR, a Python wrapper for IgBLAST v1.9, and V/J genes and CDR3 were assigned using IMGT germline references. Any read was removed if the V/J assignment was weak (E-value above 1e-6), the CDR3 was missing, or the read contained stop codons, out-of-frame junctions, or ambiguous translated residues. V3J clonotypes were defined as sequences sharing the same inferred V gene, J gene, and CDR3 amino acid sequence. The percentage overlap between two repertoires was calculated by dividing the number of shared unique clonotypes by the size of the smaller repertoire. Repertoire richness was assessed with RTK rarefaction, the Chao1 estimator, and Recon v2.1 estimates of unobserved clonotypes. OLGA was used to compute generation probabilities for all TCRbeta clonotypes that the gDNA method yielded from a handful of donors. As stored in TCRdb, this immuneACCESS dataset retains in-frame rearrangements with V and J assigned. A fraction of the clones does not appear; measured against another copy, unresolved V genes explain less than half of the discrepancy, and the remainder lacks a known reason. The D gene and trimming were derived from the DNA, and the V and J assignments and clone size from that table. Present in this sample are approximately 95,000 clones, approximately 61% of which were seen just once. The ten largest clones take up roughly 40% of the sample.

Healthy HIV-negative adults with no recently reported acute infections or vaccinations were included as donors. Every donor was a Caucasian adult residing in Nashville, Tennessee, USA. CD8 memory samples consisted of magnetically selected CD45RO+ cells combined with CCR7-negative CD45RA+ effector memory (TemRA) cells. After blood collection by leukapheresis, PBMCs were isolated using Ficoll-Histopaque density gradient centrifugation and then cryopreserved in the vapor phase of liquid nitrogen. Analytical flow cytometry was used to check the purity and quantity of each magnetically sorted T cell population. From each sorted fraction, genomic DNA was isolated and quantified by UV absorbance on a Nanodrop 2000c. Comment on this clone: Its antigen target is currently unknown. No base qualities exist here, and no much larger clone lies one base off it.

Including cysteine and phenylalanine, the CDR3 has 14 amino acids. The CDR3 DNA has 42 bases and is translated from base 1. V lost 6 bases and J lost 4 bases; the stretch between them is 15 bases long. CDR1 and CDR2 are drawn from the germline V gene: MDHEN, SYDVKM. The chain uses TRBV28 and TRBJ2-5; a tentative D call is TRBD1 (6 bases match). Sequencing was carried out using memory CD8+ T cells sorted from blood. The meaning of the sample's cell subset or site label: CD45RO+ cells pooled with CCR7-negative TemRA cells. This sequence originates from a young man in good health. CDR3 loop: CASRPPGVAETQYF. The DNA sequence is TGTGCCAGCAGACCCCCAGGGGTGGCAGAGACCCAGTACTTC. With the portions outside the CDR3 filled from the reference TRBV28 and TRBJ2-5 genes, the complete variable region becomes DVKVTQSSRYLVKRTGEKVFLECVQDMDHENMFWYRQDPGLGLRLIYFSYDVKMKEKGDIPEGYSVSREKKERFSLILESASTNQTSMYLCASRPPGVAETQYFGPGTRLLVL.